This T cell receptor beta chain was identified during a study of cytomegalovirus exposure and HLA in healthy donors. Study outcomes and limitations: TCR beta sequences reportedly predicted most subjects' HLA-A and HLA-B alleles accurately.

A remark on this clone: Antigen: not known.

Primers for the PCR totalled 60 Vbeta and 13 Jbeta. Only in-frame clones appear in the TCRdb table, and some are missing; sequencing was by immunoSEQ multiplex PCR. The sample has about 160,000 clones; the top ten hold about 1.2%. This receptor was obtained from a woman aged 60 to 75 in good health and CMV-seronegative. Sequencing was carried out using PBMCs.

CDR3 bases: TGCGCCAGCAGCCTAATGTTTTCTCGCGGGGACCAAATCACTGAGCAGTTCTTC. It encodes CASSLMFSRGDQITEQFF. V gene TRBV4-1 combines with J gene TRBJ2-1; possibly TRBD2 for D (6 bases). Germline V gene data show CDR1 as MGHRA and CDR2 as YSYEKL. Trimming removed 4 bases at V and 9 bases at J, with 28 bases between. The CDR3 sequence is 18 residues long.